One and the same sample provided the 22 T cell receptor beta chains below, sequenced in a study of blood T cells in healthy people across ages. Alongside a J-beta primer mix, a sample-barcoded 5' primer served in a second PCR lasting roughly 6 to 11 cycles. Via MiXCR, TCRdb re-called the 5' RACE reads, giving one row per CDR3 protein. The sample yields 1.4 million to 1.5 million distinct CDR3 sequences, around 42% seen once. The sample taken for sequencing was blood. These receptor sequences come from a woman aged 18 to 35 in good health.

The chain employs TRBV20-1 and TRBJ2-1; 8 bases are a match to TRBD2. V was pared by 7 bases and J by 0 bases, with 8 bases of the junction left unmatched. Germline CDR1 DFQATT, CDR2 SNEGSKA (reference sequence). This CDR3 region has 15 residues. The CDR3 loop is CSVPSGPHSYNEQFF. In nucleotides, the CDR3 is TGCAGTGTCCCTAGCGGGCCACACTCCTACAATGAGCAGTTCTTC.

A word on this clonotype: One end of the junction is discordant with germline, which a read error may explain. The V gene is TRBV20-1, the J gene TRBJ2-3; TRBD2 matches at 8 bases. CDR3 length: 14 residues. The V gene's germline CDR1 is DFQATT and CDR2 SNEGSKA (reference sequence). Here the CDR3 DNA reads TGCAATGCTATTCGGGCGGGAGGCCCAGATACGCAGTATTTT. Protein sequence: CNAIRAGGPDTQYF.

This clonotype appeared many times. The germline gene is not matched at one end of the junction; a read error may be the cause. J is TRBJ1-2 and V is TRBV5-1; D not resolved. The length of the CDR3 is 13 residues. The germline gives CDR1 SGHRS, CDR2 YFSETQ. In DNA form, the CDR3 reads TGTGCCAGCAGCTTAGCGGGGTCCTATGGCTACACCTTC. Encoded protein: CASSLAGSYGYTF.

This clonotype turned up a few times. The rearrangement links TRBV20-1 to TRBJ2-1; maybe TRBD1 (5 bases). V lost 5 bases and J 6 bases, leaving 14 bases between the germline ends. This CDR3 is 13 amino acids long. Looked up from germline, CDR1 is DFQATT and CDR2 is SNEGSKA (reference sequence). Here the CDR3 DNA reads TGCAGTGCTGGACACTTGGTCCTCAATGAGCAGTTCTTC. Protein sequence: CSAGHLVLNEQFF.

In its sample, this clonotype was seen once. The CDR3 loop is CASSDGTPRQAFF. The CDR3 nucleotides read TGCGCCAGCAGTGATGGGACACCCCGTCAAGCTTTCTTT. The J gene is TRBJ1-1, the V gene TRBV10-2, with D possibly matching TRBD1 (6 bases). V was clipped by 3 bases and J by 9 bases, with 14 bases between them. The germline V gene has CDR1 WSHSY and CDR2 SAAADI. There are 13 residues in the CDR3.

This rearrangement joins TRBV15 to TRBJ2-7; D not certain. The V gene lost 0 bases and the J gene lost 7 bases, with 4 bases spanning the gap. Germline CDR1 LNHNV, CDR2 YYDKDF (reference sequence). The CDR3 extends over 11 amino acids. CDR3 sequence (DNA): TGTGCCACCAGCAGAGAACGGGAGCAGTACTTC. This translates into CATSREREQYF.

The rearrangement links TRBV10-2 to TRBJ1-2, with a possible D match to TRBD1 (5 bases). The length of the CDR3 is 14 residues. CDR1 and CDR2 (germline): WSHSY, SAAADI. The V and J ends lost 2 bases and 8 bases respectively, with 15 bases between them. The CDR3 spells CASSERGRGDGYTF. The CDR3 region has the DNA TGCGCCAGCAGTGAGAGGGGTAGAGGGGACGGCTACACCTTC.

The V and J genes are TRBV7-8 and TRBJ2-1, with D tentatively TRBD1 or TRBD2 (6 bases each). Germline V gives CDR1 SGHVS, CDR2 FQNEAQ. Trimming removed 5 bases from V and 5 bases from J, with 19 bases in between. CDR3 size: 16 residues. The CDR3 DNA reads as TGTGCCAGCAGCCCACCCCGGGGGACATACAACAATGAGCAGTTCTTC. This gives the protein CASSPPRGTYNNEQFF. Full variable domain (missing parts from reference TRBV7-8 and TRBJ2-1): GAGVSQSPRYKVAKRGQDVALRCDPISGHVSLFWYQQALGQGPEFLTYFQNEAQLDKSGLPSDRFFAERPEGSVSTLKIQRTQQEDSAVYLCASSPPRGTYNNEQFFGPGTRLTVL.

As regards this clonotype: This clone may be a read error of a much larger clone one base away. The chain links TRBV5-6 to TRBJ2-7; no clear D. CDR1 and CDR2 from the germline V gene are SGHDT and YYEEEE. Trimming removed 4 bases from V and 2 bases from J, with 7 bases in between. The length of the CDR3 is 12 residues. CDR3 sequence (DNA): TGTGCCAGCAGCATTGATACCTACGAGCAGTACTTC. As protein: CASSIDTYEQYF.

The CDR3 sequence: CASSLLTGGHEQYF. The CDR3 bases are TGTGCCAGCAGTCTACTGACAGGCGGCCACGAGCAGTACTTC. The chain is built from TRBV27 and TRBJ2-7; tentative D call: TRBD1 (6 bases). This CDR3 is 14 amino acids long. The germline V gene has CDR1 MNHEY and CDR2 SMNVEV (reference sequence). Trimming took off 5 bases at V and 5 bases at J, with 16 bases between the two ends.

The chain has TRBV4-2 and TRBJ2-3; D is perhaps TRBD2 (6 bases). V lost 0 bases and J lost 6, with 10 bases in between. The germline V gene encodes CDR1 LGHNA and CDR2 YNFKEQ. This CDR3 is built from 14 residues. CDR3 protein: CASSQEGGGDTQYF. DNA of the CDR3: TGTGCCAGCAGCCAAGAAGGTGGGGGGGATACGCAGTATTTT.

V and J are TRBV3-1 and TRBJ2-1, with TRBD2 matching 11 bases. The V and J ends lost 5 bases and 0 bases, in that order; junction bases with no gene match: 9. The length of the CDR3 is 18 residues. Germline loops: CDR1 LGHDT, CDR2 YNNKEL (reference sequence). The CDR3 DNA is TGTGCCAGCAGCTTTCGGGGACTAGCGGCCAACTCCTACAATGAGCAGTTCTTC. It codes for CASSFRGLAANSYNEQFF.

This clonotype was counted between two and nine times. The chain employs TRBV27 and TRBJ1-5; 10 bases align to TRBD1. With V trimmed by 6 bases and J by 6 bases, 5 bases remained unmatched. CDR1 is MNHEY and CDR2 is SMNVEV in the germline V gene (reference sequence). The CDR3 covers 14 residues. CDR3 coding DNA: TGTGCCAGCAGAGCCGGGACAGGGGTTCAGCCCCAGCATTTT. This translates into CASRAGTGVQPQHF.

The chain has TRBV6-6 and TRBJ2-5, with D possibly matching TRBD2 (5 bases). The J call may be in error: the DNA end matches TRBJ2-7 better. CDR3 length equals 17 residues. Germline CDR1 reads MNHNY; CDR2 reads SVGAGI (reference sequence). The CDR3 spells CASSYSGSGFSTYEQYF. In DNA, the CDR3 is TGTGCCAGCAGTTACTCCGGCTCGGGGTTCTCAACCTACGAGCAGTACTTC.

This clonotype was counted a few times. The chain uses TRBV6-6 and TRBJ1-6, with 10 bases that match TRBD1. V shed 6 bases and J 0 bases; nucleotides not matched to a gene: 5. The length of the CDR3 is 17 residues. CDR1 MNHNY and CDR2 SVGAGI come from the germline V gene (reference sequence). The CDR3 is CASRTGQGFSYNSPLHF. In DNA form, the CDR3 reads TGTGCCAGCAGAACGGGACAGGGGTTCTCCTATAATTCACCCCTCCACTTT.

The chain joins TRBV6-1 to TRBJ2-3; 15 bases are shared with TRBD2. The V gene end was trimmed by 5 bases and the J gene end by 5 bases; junction bases not matched to a gene: 17. This CDR3 has 20 residues. Germline-derived CDR1 and CDR2 are MNHNS and SASEGT. The CDR3 region has the DNA TGTGCCAGCAGTCATAGGACTAGCGGGAGGGCCGTCTCAAAGGGAGATACGCAGTATTTT. Translating it yields CASSHRTSGRAVSKGDTQYF.

Remarks on this clonotype: A read error may produce the germline difference seen at one junction end. V and J are TRBV10-3 and TRBJ2-3; TRBD1 matches at 9 bases. The V gene's germline CDR1 is ENHRY and CDR2 SYGVKD. The CDR3 loop spans 13 amino acids. CDR3 region: CVITGTGPDTQYF. In DNA, the CDR3 is TGTGTCATCACCGGGACAGGGCCAGATACGCAGTATTTT.

The chain has TRBV2 and TRBJ1-4, with D unresolved. The germline V and J ends were trimmed by 3 bases and 4 bases, with 9 bases remaining between them. The CDR3 covers 14 residues. Germline values: CDR1 SNHLY, CDR2 FYNNEI. This CDR3 reads CASSEGNSNEKLFF. The CDR3 nucleotides read TGTGCCAGCAGTGAGGGGAATAGTAATGAAAAACTGTTTTTT.

This clonotype was counted only a few times. V and J are TRBV12-3 or TRBV12-4 and TRBJ1-2; tentative D call: TRBD1 (6 bases). The CDR3 runs 13 residues. Trimming left V 5 bases short and J 4 bases short, with 11 bases between. The CDR3 protein is CASSTQGIYGYTF. The CDR3 DNA is TGTGCCAGCAGTACCCAGGGGATCTATGGCTACACCTTC.

This clonotype was seen a handful of times. The chain is built from TRBV20-1 and TRBJ2-5, with a possible D match to TRBD2 (6 bases). V lost 6 bases and J 9 bases, leaving 23 bases between the germline ends. The CDR3 has 14 amino acids. In germline, CDR1 is DFQATT, CDR2 SNEGSKA (reference sequence). The CDR3 DNA follows: TGCAGTGCAAGCCCCACTAGCCCCTCAGCTTCCCAGTACTTC. This gives the protein CSASPTSPSASQYF.

The rearrangement links TRBV4-1 to TRBJ2-1, with 8 bases lining up with TRBD1. The J call may be mistaken, given a closer DNA end match to TRBJ2-7. Germline V gene data show CDR1 as MGHRA and CDR2 as YSYEKL. CDR3 length equals 20 residues. The CDR3 region has the DNA TGCGCCAGCAGCCCCTCGGCTGCTCCCAGGACAGGGAGCTCCTACAATGAGCAGTACTTC. It is translated as CASSPSAAPRTGSSYNEQYF.

This chain links TRBV4-1 with TRBJ2-5, with D hard to call. Germline-derived CDR1 and CDR2 are MGHRA and YSYEKL. This CDR3 region has 14 residues. Trimming took off 4 bases at V and 5 bases at J, with 14 bases between the two ends. CDR3 DNA sequence: TGCGCCAGCAGCCCCAGCGACTCGCAGGAGACCCAGTACTTC. This codes for CASSPSDSQETQYF.